This TCR beta chain was observed in a study of T-cell memory formation after mild COVID-19. Findings and caveats of the study: A subset of responding clones appeared in pre-infection memory, suggesting cross-reactive memory joined.

This CDR3 is built from 16 residues. Trimming removed 2 bases from V and 4 bases from J, with 17 bases in between. Germline V lookup: CDR1 SEHNR, CDR2 FQNEAQ (reference sequence). Constant-segment primers were used for 5'RACE, and the resulting TCR alpha and TCR beta cDNA libraries carried sample barcodes and UMIs. TCRdb re-analysed the 5' RACE reads in MiXCR, keeping a single row per CDR3 protein. The repertoire consists of around 200,000 distinct CDR3 sequences, with approximately 17% occurring once and the leading ten covering roughly 3.8%. In this sample, this clonotype turned up many times. Its antigen is currently unknown.

Sequencing input: PBMCs or a T cell subset sorted from them (not recorded which). The TCR was taken from a man aged 18 to 29 who had mild COVID-19 (a few samples of this study predate the infection). Cell type and time point are not known. V gene TRBV7-9 combines with J gene TRBJ1-2, with D perhaps TRBD1 (6 bases). The chain's CDR3 is CASSLLDRTRGYGYTF. The CDR3 DNA follows: TGTGCCAGCAGCTTACTAGACAGGACGAGGGGCTATGGCTACACCTTC.